The 20 T cell receptor beta chains reported below all come from one sample, sequenced in a study of T cells in Graves' hyperthyroidism and ophthalmopathy (dated by TCRdb to about 2019). The library was generated by multiplex PCR. TCRdb shows the sequencer as Illumina HiSeq 2000. The TCR beta CDR3 regions were amplified from the RNA transcripts. A first-round RT-PCR of the TCR CDR3 used the HTBI primer set with the Qiagen OneStep RT-PCR kit. TCRdb trimmed the raw reads at Q25, called clones with MiXCR and kept productive beta chains. Entries are consolidated by CDR3 protein sequence, retaining the most common genes and DNA. The sample includes over 250,000 distinct CDR3 sequences, with less than 30% observed a single time. Of the sample, about 30% falls within the top ten clones. The material sequenced was blood. These receptors all come from a man aged 35 to 55 with Graves' hyperthyroidism that later progressed to Graves' ophthalmopathy.

This rearrangement joins TRBV11-1 to TRBJ2-7; TRBD1 matches at 9 bases. CDR3 length: 16 amino acids. Germline trimming cut 5 bases from V and 1 base from J; bases unmatched to any gene: 9. Looked up from germline, CDR1 is SGHAT and CDR2 is FQDESV (reference sequence). The DNA for the CDR3 is TGTGCCAGCAGCCGCACAGGGGGCGTCGGTTCCTACGAGCAGTACTTC. Translated: CASSRTGGVGSYEQYF.

Many counts were recorded for this clonotype. The gene calls are TRBV24-1 and TRBJ1-5; 12 nucleotides agree with TRBD1. The CDR3 has 16 amino acids. Germline loops: CDR1 KGHDR, CDR2 SFDVKD. V lost 2 bases, J lost 6 bases, and 4 bases stayed unmatched. The CDR3 is CATSDSGTGGTQPQHF. In DNA, the CDR3 is TGTGCCACCAGTGATTCAGGGACAGGGGGCACTCAGCCCCAGCATTTT.

The V call is TRBV5-1, the J call TRBJ2-7; 10 bases match TRBD2. Trimming cost V 5 bases and J 4 bases; bases outside gene matches: 15. In germline, CDR1 is SGHRS, CDR2 YFSETQ. This CDR3 comprises 17 residues. CDR3 sequence reads: CASRPSASSGSGYEQYF. CDR3 in DNA: TGCGCCAGCAGACCCTCGGCCTCTAGCGGGAGTGGGTACGAGCAGTACTTC.

This clonotype was seen repeatedly, ten times or more. The rearrangement joins TRBV28 to TRBJ1-3; D ambiguous. The CDR3 extends over 12 amino acids. The germline V and J ends were trimmed by 6 bases and 3 bases, with 6 bases remaining between them. Germline V CDR1 and CDR2: MDHEN, SYDVKM. The CDR3 here is CASRENGNTIYF. CDR3 coding DNA: TGTGCCAGCAGGGAGAATGGAAACACCATATATTTT.

This clonotype was found many times. The chain couples TRBV6-5 to TRBJ1-5, with 8 bases identical to TRBD1. The CDR3 totals 14 residues. J gave up 6 bases and V 5 bases, and 6 bases lay outside the gene matches. Germline V lookup: CDR1 MNHEY, CDR2 SVGAGI. This chain's CDR3 is CASSHRGGVQPQHF. CDR3 nucleotides: TGTGCCAGCAGTCACAGGGGGGGTGTTCAGCCCCAGCATTTT.

The chain employs TRBV2 and TRBJ2-7; D remains unclear. V dropped 6 bases and J dropped 5 bases, with 17 bases sitting between them. CDR1 and CDR2 from the germline V gene are SNHLY and FYNNEI. CDR3 length: 14 residues. For the CDR3, the DNA is TGTGCCAGCAGCCCCGGACCCCTTGGCGACGAGCAGTACTTC. It yields the protein CASSPGPLGDEQYF.

This clonotype was observed at least ten times. This chain connects TRBV12-3 or TRBV12-4 to TRBJ1-5; D gene unclear. The V end lost 0 bases, the J end lost 5 bases, and 2 bases lay between the germline ends. The CDR3 consists of 12 residues. The CDR3 DNA sequence: TGTGCCAGCAGTTTAGCGTATCAGCCCCAGCATTTT. Translated, it gives CASSLAYQPQHF.

The chain links TRBV27 to TRBJ1-5; D may be TRBD1 (6 bases). The length of the CDR3 is 14 residues. Trimming took 3 bases from V and 5 from J, leaving 11 bases between them. Germline loops: CDR1 MNHEY, CDR2 SMNVEV (reference sequence). The CDR3 DNA follows: TGTGCCAGCAGTTTGGTCAGGGGAGATCAGCCCCAGCATTTT. It translates to CASSLVRGDQPQHF.

This clonotype was seen ten or more times. The chain is built from TRBV29-1 and TRBJ1-2, with D perhaps matching TRBD1 (6 bases). The V gene lost 0 bases and the J gene lost 8 bases, with 16 bases spanning the gap. Germline values: CDR1 SQVTM, CDR2 ANQGSEA. This CDR3 comprises 14 residues. The CDR3, as DNA: TGCAGCGTTGAAGATCGATCAGGGGCTCGGGGCTACACCTTC. Translated, it gives CSVEDRSGARGYTF.

This clonotype was found many times. The V call is TRBV3-1, the J call TRBJ1-1; D unclear. V gave up 1 base and J gave up 2 bases, with 14 bases separating them. The CDR3 is 16 residues long. CDR1 is LGHDT and CDR2 is YNNKEL in the germline V gene (reference sequence). The DNA of the CDR3 is TGTGCCAGCAGCCAAGGCACAGAGTTAGTAAACACTGAAGCTTTCTTT. This sequence encodes CASSQGTELVNTEAFF.

The genes are TRBV7-9 and TRBJ2-5; 10 nucleotides align to TRBD1. This CDR3 has 15 amino acids. The V gene's germline CDR1 is SEHNR and CDR2 FQNEAQ (reference sequence). V gave up 4 bases and J gave up 3 bases; unmatched junction bases: 5. For the CDR3, the DNA is TGTGCCAGCAGCTGGCTGGGACAGGGGAAAGAGACCCAGTACTTC. It translates to CASSWLGQGKETQYF.

This clonotype was observed at least ten times. The chain links TRBV20-1 to TRBJ1-2; D gene uncertain. The CDR3 sequence is 12 residues long. Trimming removed 5 bases from V and 0 bases from J, with 7 bases in between. Germline V gene lookup returns CDR1 DFQATT and CDR2 SNEGSKA (reference sequence). CDR3 nucleotides: TGCAGTGCTGGGTCACCTAACTATGGCTACACCTTC. It translates to CSAGSPNYGYTF.

This clonotype occurred many times. The genes are TRBV7-3 and TRBJ1-2, with D possibly being TRBD1 (5 bases). The CDR3 runs to 13 residues. Trimming took 5 bases from V and 2 from J, leaving 9 bases between them. Germline CDR1 SGHTA, CDR2 FQGTGA. The CDR3 nucleotides are TGTGCCAGCAGCCCTCAGGGCAACTATGGCTACACCTTC. Protein sequence: CASSPQGNYGYTF.

This clonotype has at least ten counts. This chain uses TRBV7-3 with TRBJ2-2; 14 bases are a match to TRBD2. Germline V CDR1 and CDR2: SGHTA, FQGTGA. The V segment lost 5 bases and the J segment 8 bases; nucleotides outside the gene matches: 4. CDR3 length: 15 residues. For the CDR3, the DNA is TGTGCCAGCAGCGAGGGACTAGCGGGAGATGGGGAGCTGTTTTTT. Amino acids: CASSEGLAGDGELFF.

This clonotype has a count of ten or more. This rearrangement joins TRBV12-5 to TRBJ1-5; weak D call: TRBD1 (5 bases). V lost 8 bases to trimming and J lost 6 bases, with 17 bases between them. The CDR3 contains 14 residues. The germline CDR1 and CDR2 sequences are LGHNT and FRNRAP. The DNA of the CDR3 is TGTGCTAGTAGCTTCGGGGGGGTTAGTCAGCCCCAGCATTTT. Its translation: CASSFGGVSQPQHF.

This clonotype was counted at least ten times. The chain links TRBV19 to TRBJ1-1; no clear D gene. The CDR3 spans 13 residues. V gave up 9 bases and J gave up 7 bases, with 18 bases separating them. Germline V lookup: CDR1 LNHDA, CDR2 SQIVND (reference sequence). The CDR3 bases are TGTGCCAGCAAACTTGGCCCGGACGGTGAAGCTTTCTTT. Its translation is CASKLGPDGEAFF.

This clonotype was counted at least ten times. This chain links TRBV5-1 with TRBJ2-7; 7 bases match TRBD1. Germline V lookup: CDR1 SGHRS, CDR2 YFSETQ. The CDR3 is 18 amino acids. V gave up 1 base and J gave up 3 bases; unmatched junction bases: 16. The CDR3 nucleotides are TGCGCCAGCAGCTTGAGGGGGACCGTACAGGGGATTTTCTACGAGCAGTACTTC. This encodes CASSLRGTVQGIFYEQYF.

This clonotype was detected only a few times. The chain links TRBV6-5 to TRBJ2-7; no clear D. The CDR3 contains 16 residues. Trimming took 0 bases from V and 2 from J, leaving 14 bases between them. CDR1 and CDR2 from the germline V gene are MNHEY and SVGAGI. The chain's CDR3 is CASSYSIARSAYEQYF. The DNA of the CDR3 is TGTGCCAGCAGTTACTCGATCGCTAGGTCAGCCTACGAGCAGTACTTC.

The chain uses TRBV9 and TRBJ2-2; D is undetermined. V was pared by 0 bases and J by 6 bases, with 9 bases between. The CDR3 contains 14 residues. CDR1 SGDLS and CDR2 YYNGEE come from the germline V gene. The CDR3 region has the DNA TGTGCCAGCAGCGTAGACCCGGGCCCCGGGGAGCTGTTTTTT. Its translation: CASSVDPGPGELFF.

This clonotype was counted many times. The rearrangement joins TRBV9 to TRBJ2-2; possibly TRBD1 or TRBD2 for D (5 bases each). V was pared by 0 bases and J by 6 bases, with 9 bases between. The CDR3 contains 14 residues. Germline CDR1 SGDLS, CDR2 YYNGEE. The CDR3 coding sequence is TGTGCCAGCAGCGTAGTGGTGGGGGCCGGGGAGCTGTTTTTT. It encodes CASSVVVGAGELFF.